This entry is about one TCR beta chain. The V and J ends lost 2 bases and 2 bases respectively, with 13 bases between them. The V gene's germline CDR1 is ENHRY and CDR2 SYGVKD. The CDR3 is made up of 15 amino acids. The record originates from a study of shared clonotypes between healthy human individuals. Assay used: immunoSEQ multiplex PCR; TCRdb lists only in-frame clones, some missing. This repertoire shows 330,000 or so clones, more than 60% found once; its top ten account for under 11%. This clonotype was sampled from a man aged 25-40 years in good health. The sample was memory CD4+ T cells sorted from blood. Subset here: CD45RA-negative fraction. The rearrangement links TRBV10-3 to TRBJ2-7; tentatively, D is TRBD1 (6 bases). The CDR3 reads CAISEGPRGAYEQYF. CDR3 DNA: TGTGCCATCAGTGAGGGGCCCAGGGGAGCCTACGAGCAGTACTTC.